This T cell receptor (beta chain) emerged from a study of blood T cell repertoires in COVID-19. In the study overall: From T cells, B-cell-depleted T cells, or PBMCs came the material, which was cDNA or gDNA.

The assay was immunoSEQ multiplex PCR, and TCRdb's table has in-frame clones only and misses some. This sample carries approximately 150,000 clones, about 90% of them seen once, and the ten largest clones take roughly 4%. This CDR3 comprises 15 residues. The V gene end was trimmed by 1 base and the J gene end by 1 base; junction bases not matched to a gene: 2. Per germline, CDR1 SGHDN and CDR2 FVKESK. This chain uses TRBV14 with TRBJ1-1, with 8 bases that match TRBD1. The receptor was isolated from a woman aged 40 to 50 who had been exposed to COVID-19. The sample was PBMCs or T cells enriched from blood (not recorded which). CDR3 loop: CASSQGQGPNTEAFF. CDR3 bases: TGTGCCAGCAGCCAAGGACAGGGGCCGAACACTGAAGCTTTCTTT.